The T cell receptor beta chain described here comes from a study of metastatic and nonmetastatic thyroid tumors. This clone has ten or more counts. The V and J ends lost 1 base and 3 bases respectively, with 10 bases between them. CDR3 length: 14 residues. Germline-derived CDR1 and CDR2 are DFQATT and SNEGSKA (reference sequence). Thyroid surgery had not been preceded by any treatment in any patient. TCRdb re-called the PCR reads via MiXCR. The sample includes roughly 81,000 clones, around 9.2% of them seen just once. The chain recombines TRBV20-1 with TRBJ1-3; tentative D call: TRBD1 (5 bases). Sequencing was done on a sample of blood. The sequence was obtained from a female donor with papillary thyroid cancer or a benign thyroid nodule (not recorded which). Some clones in this sample may be carry-over from other donors' samples. CDR3 amino acids: CSARAQGFGNTIYF. The CDR3 DNA sequence: TGCAGTGCTAGAGCGCAGGGCTTTGGAAACACCATATATTTT.